This passage covers 5 T cell receptor beta chains from one sample sequenced in a study of cytomegalovirus exposure and HLA in healthy donors. Use of 60 Vbeta and 13 Jbeta primers characterized the PCR. Produced via immunoSEQ multiplex PCR; TCRdb's table is partial and in-frame only. This table holds 150,000 or so clones, around three quarters found once. Sequencing used PBMCs. The receptors shown here come from a man aged 35 to 55 in good health and CMV-seropositive.

This chain connects TRBV7-2 to TRBJ1-6; D not resolved. The CDR3 sequence is 13 residues long. Germline assignment: CDR1 SGHTA and CDR2 FQGNSA. V was pared by 2 bases and J by 7 bases, with 6 bases between. The CDR3 loop reads CASSLSQNSPLHF. The CDR3 bases are TGTGCCAGCAGCTTATCACAGAATTCACCCCTCCACTTT. The full variable domain, with the rest looked up from reference TRBV7-2 and TRBJ1-6, is GAGVSQSPSNKVTEKGKDVELRCDPISGHTALYWYRQSLGQGLEFLIYFQGNSAPDKSGLPSDRFSAERTGGSVSTLTIQRTQQEDSAVYLCASSLSQNSPLHFGNGTRLTVT.

This clone appeared a few times. The chain uses TRBV30 and TRBJ1-1; D perhaps matches TRBD1 (5 bases). V lost 4 bases and J lost 3, with 15 bases in between. The V gene's germline CDR1 is GTSNPN and CDR2 SVGIG (reference sequence). The CDR3 is 14 residues long. The CDR3 DNA is TGTGCCTGGAAGAGACAGTGGGGGGACACTGAAGCTTTCTTT. Translation gives CAWKRQWGDTEAFF.

The chain couples TRBV11-2 to TRBJ2-7, with TRBD2 as a possible D gene (5 bases). Germline V lookup: CDR1 SGHAT, CDR2 FQNNGV. Trimming took 4 bases from V and 6 from J, leaving 10 bases between them. The CDR3 is made up of 12 amino acids. The chain's CDR3 is CASSSRSGEQYF. In nucleotides, the CDR3 is TGTGCCAGCAGCTCCCGGAGCGGCGAGCAGTACTTC.

The chain recombines TRBV5-1 with TRBJ2-6; D remains unclear. The length of the CDR3 is 19 residues. CDR1 and CDR2 from the germline V gene are SGHRS and YFSETQ. The V end was cut by 4 bases, the J end by 2 bases, with 22 bases between. The CDR3 DNA follows: TGCGCCAGCAGCCAACCGATCTACAGTGTATCAGCTGGGGCCAACGTCCTGACTTTC. It yields the protein CASSQPIYSVSAGANVLTF.

The rearrangement joins TRBV5-4 to TRBJ2-2; TRBD1 matches at 7 bases. The J segment lost 6 bases and the V segment lost 6 bases, leaving 2 bases of the junction unmatched. Germline CDR1 is SGHNT and CDR2 is YYREEE (reference sequence). The CDR3 has 12 amino acids. CDR3 amino acids: CASNTGAGELFF. The CDR3 DNA reads as TGTGCCAGCAACACAGGGGCCGGGGAGCTGTTTTTT.